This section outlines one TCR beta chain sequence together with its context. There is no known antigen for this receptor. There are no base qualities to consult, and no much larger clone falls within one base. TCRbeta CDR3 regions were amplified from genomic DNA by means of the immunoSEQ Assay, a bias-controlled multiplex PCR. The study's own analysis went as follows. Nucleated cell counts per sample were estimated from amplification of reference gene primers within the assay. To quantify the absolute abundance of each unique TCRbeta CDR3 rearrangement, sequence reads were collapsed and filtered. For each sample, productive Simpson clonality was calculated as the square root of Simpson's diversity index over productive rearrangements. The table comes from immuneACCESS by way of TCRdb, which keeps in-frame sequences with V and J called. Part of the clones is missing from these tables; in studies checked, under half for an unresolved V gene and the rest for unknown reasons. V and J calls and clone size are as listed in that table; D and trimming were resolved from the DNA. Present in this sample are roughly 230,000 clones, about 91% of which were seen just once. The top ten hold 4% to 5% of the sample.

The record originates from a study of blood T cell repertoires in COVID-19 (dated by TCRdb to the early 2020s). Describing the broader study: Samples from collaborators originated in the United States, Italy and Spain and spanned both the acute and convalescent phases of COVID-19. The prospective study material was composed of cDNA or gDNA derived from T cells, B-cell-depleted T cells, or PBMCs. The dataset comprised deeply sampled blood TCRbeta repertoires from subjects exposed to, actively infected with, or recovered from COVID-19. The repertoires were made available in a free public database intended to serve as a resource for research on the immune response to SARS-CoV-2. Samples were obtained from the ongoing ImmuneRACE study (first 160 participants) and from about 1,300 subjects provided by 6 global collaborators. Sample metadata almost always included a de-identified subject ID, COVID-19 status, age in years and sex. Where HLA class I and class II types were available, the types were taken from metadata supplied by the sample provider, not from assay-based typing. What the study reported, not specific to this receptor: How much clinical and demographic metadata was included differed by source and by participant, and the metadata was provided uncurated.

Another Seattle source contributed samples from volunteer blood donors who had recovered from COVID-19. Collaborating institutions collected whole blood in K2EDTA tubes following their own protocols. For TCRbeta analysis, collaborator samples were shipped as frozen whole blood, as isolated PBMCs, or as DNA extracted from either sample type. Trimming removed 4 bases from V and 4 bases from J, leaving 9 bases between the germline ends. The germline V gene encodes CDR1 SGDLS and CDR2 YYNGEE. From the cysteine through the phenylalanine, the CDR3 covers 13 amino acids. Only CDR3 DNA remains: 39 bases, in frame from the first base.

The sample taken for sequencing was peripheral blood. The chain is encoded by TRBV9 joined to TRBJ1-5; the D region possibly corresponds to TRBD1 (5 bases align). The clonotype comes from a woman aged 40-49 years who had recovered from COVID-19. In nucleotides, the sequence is TGTGCCAGCAGCCTTGGGACTAATCAGCCCCAGCATTTT. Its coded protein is CASSLGTNQPQHF.